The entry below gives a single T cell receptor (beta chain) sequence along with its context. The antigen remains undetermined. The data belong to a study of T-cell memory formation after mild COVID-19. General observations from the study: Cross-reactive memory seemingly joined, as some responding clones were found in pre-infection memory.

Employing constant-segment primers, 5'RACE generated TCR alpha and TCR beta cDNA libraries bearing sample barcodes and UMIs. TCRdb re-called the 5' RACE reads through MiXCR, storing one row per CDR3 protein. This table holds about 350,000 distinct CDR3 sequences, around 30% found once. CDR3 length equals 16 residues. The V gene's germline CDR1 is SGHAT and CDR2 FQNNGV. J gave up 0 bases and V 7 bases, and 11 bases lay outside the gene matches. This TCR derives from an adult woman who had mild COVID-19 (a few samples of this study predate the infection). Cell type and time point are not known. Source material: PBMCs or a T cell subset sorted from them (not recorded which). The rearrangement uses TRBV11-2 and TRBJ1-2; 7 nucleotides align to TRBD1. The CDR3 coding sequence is TGTGCCAGCACAGGGGCTCTGGGGACAGCTAACTATGGCTACACCTTC. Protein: CASTGALGTANYGYTF.